A single sample gave rise to the 30 T cell receptor beta chains below, sequenced in a study of cytomegalovirus exposure and HLA in healthy donors. In the PCR, 60 Vbeta and 13 Jbeta primers were used. Generated by immunoSEQ multiplex PCR, the TCRdb table keeps only in-frame clones and is missing some. The sample gives a few hundred thousand clones, just over 75% of which show up once; less than 3.5% is in the top ten. Sequencing was done on a sample of PBMCs. The receptor source for this set is an older woman in good health and CMV-seropositive.

This clone was counted a few times. V is TRBV6-5 and J is TRBJ2-7, with 9 nucleotides matching TRBD2. The ends lost 2 bases at V and 7 bases at J; junction bases unmatched: 6. Germline CDR1 reads MNHEY; CDR2 reads SVGAGI. The CDR3 contains 14 residues. The CDR3 sequence is CASSYRLAVGEQYF. Written as DNA, the CDR3 is TGTGCCAGCAGTTACAGACTAGCGGTCGGGGAGCAGTACTTC.

The genes are TRBV4-2 and TRBJ2-1; D might be TRBD1 (5 bases). This CDR3 has 15 amino acids. The V end lost 0 bases, the J end lost 9 bases, and 15 bases lay between the germline ends. The germline CDR1 and CDR2 sequences are LGHNA and YNFKEQ. CDR3 in DNA: TGTGCCAGCAGCCAAGATCAGTCAGGGTTTAGTGAGCAGTTCTTC. Protein sequence: CASSQDQSGFSEQFF.

The V and J genes are TRBV18 and TRBJ2-7; 7 bases line up with TRBD1. Germline CDR1 reads KGHSH; CDR2 reads LQKENI. The junction had 6 bases not matched to a gene; V was cut back by 3 bases and J by 7 bases. The CDR3 is made up of 13 amino acids. The CDR3 DNA reads TGTGCCAGCTCACCGAGGGGGCCGGGGGAGCAGTACTTC. Translating gives CASSPRGPGEQYF.

The V gene is TRBV27, the J gene TRBJ2-1; TRBD1 matches 9 bases. The V segment lost 7 bases and the J segment 7 bases; nucleotides outside the gene matches: 8. The length of the CDR3 is 14 residues. CDR1 is MNHEY and CDR2 is SMNVEV in the germline V gene (reference sequence). CDR3 in amino acids: CASTLHGQGNEQFF. The CDR3 DNA reads as TGTGCCAGCACCCTCCACGGACAGGGGAATGAGCAGTTCTTC.

Only one count was recorded for this clone. The junction shows a germline mismatch at one end, possibly a read error. This sequence joins TRBV7-9 and TRBJ2-7, with 11 nucleotides matching TRBD2. Germline CDR1 and CDR2: SEHNR and FQNEAQ (reference sequence). The CDR3 has 14 amino acids. The CDR3 DNA reads as TGTTCCAGCAGCTTCGGGACTAGCGGAGCCGAGCAGTACTTC. Encoded protein: CSSSFGTSGAEQYF.

The V and J genes are TRBV2 and TRBJ2-7, with TRBD1 as a possible D gene (7 bases). CDR1 is SNHLY, CDR2 FYNNEI, per germline. CDR3 length: 14 amino acids. Between the trimmed V and J ends, which lost 5 bases and 3 bases, there was a span of 14 bases. CDR3 in amino acids: CASSHYRGLYEQYF. CDR3 DNA: TGTGCCAGCAGTCATTACAGGGGACTCTACGAGCAGTACTTC. Full variable domain (outside the CDR3, taken from reference TRBV2 and TRBJ2-7): EPEVTQTPSHQVTQMGQEVILRCVPISNHLYFYWYRQILGQKVEFLVSFYNNEISEKSEIFDDQFSVERPDGSNFTLKIRSTKLEDSAMYFCASSHYRGLYEQYFGPGTRLTVT.

CDR3 bases: TGTGCCAGCAGTGTCGAAAGGGGTGAAAAACTGTTTTTT. This sequence encodes CASSVERGEKLFF. This rearrangement joins TRBV6-4 to TRBJ1-4; possibly TRBD1 for D (5 bases). V was pared by 4 bases and J by 7 bases, with 10 bases between. Per the germline V gene, CDR1 is MRHNA and CDR2 is SNTAGT. This CDR3 is 13 amino acids long.

This clone was seen a single time. The V call is TRBV5-4, the J call TRBJ2-5; 9 bases align to TRBD2. The CDR3 covers 16 residues. The germline gives CDR1 SGHNT, CDR2 YYREEE (reference sequence). V shed 1 base and J 5 bases; nucleotides not matched to a gene: 9. The CDR3 here is CASSLFAGGPQETQYF. The CDR3 DNA reads TGTGCCAGCAGCTTGTTTGCGGGAGGGCCCCAGGAGACCCAGTACTTC.

V usage is TRBV5-1 and J usage is TRBJ2-5, with 7 bases lining up with TRBD2. The CDR3 extends over 15 amino acids. Per the germline V gene, CDR1 is SGHRS and CDR2 is YFSETQ. V lost 0 bases and J lost 5; bases outside the gene matches: 7. The CDR3 loop is CASSLVGGSQETQYF. The CDR3 DNA follows: TGCGCCAGCAGCTTGGTCGGCGGGAGTCAGGAGACCCAGTACTTC.

The V gene is TRBV7-2, the J gene TRBJ2-1, with 15 nucleotides matching TRBD2. Germline loops: CDR1 SGHTA, CDR2 FQGNSA. This CDR3 has 15 residues. With V trimmed by 5 bases and J by 10 bases, 6 bases remained unmatched. The CDR3 loop is CASSARTSGREEQFF. CDR3 bases: TGTGCCAGCAGCGCGCGGACTAGCGGGAGGGAGGAGCAGTTCTTC. The full variable domain, in which reference TRBV7-2 and TRBJ2-1 provide the parts outside the CDR3, is GAGVSQSPSNKVTEKGKDVELRCDPISGHTALYWYRQSLGQGLEFLIYFQGNSAPDKSGLPSDRFSAERTGGSVSTLTIQRTQQEDSAVYLCASSARTSGREEQFFGPGTRLTVL.

This clone was detected only a few times. This chain uses TRBV19 with TRBJ2-7; D uncertain. The CDR3 sequence is 14 residues long. The germline CDR1 and CDR2 sequences are LNHDA and SQIVND (reference sequence). Trimming left V 0 bases short and J 3 bases short, with 9 bases between. CDR3 region: CASSIDPRSYEQYF. CDR3 nucleotides: TGTGCCAGTAGTATAGATCCTAGAAGCTACGAGCAGTACTTC.

The genes are TRBV28 and TRBJ1-4; 8 positions agree with TRBD1. J was trimmed by 8 bases and V by 4 bases; bases with no gene match: 9. The CDR3 length is 15 residues. Germline V gene lookup returns CDR1 MDHEN and CDR2 SYDVKM. CDR3: CASSSGGRGREKLFF. In nucleotides, the CDR3 is TGTGCCAGCAGTTCGGGGGGCAGGGGGCGCGAAAAACTGTTTTTT.

This chain connects TRBV5-4 to TRBJ1-6; 7 positions agree with TRBD1. Germline CDR1 SGHNT, CDR2 YYREEE (reference sequence). The CDR3 runs 13 residues. The V gene end was trimmed by 5 bases and the J gene end by 13 bases; junction bases not matched to a gene: 9. The CDR3 spells CASSSGQEKPLHF. CDR3 coding DNA: TGTGCCAGCAGTAGCGGACAGGAAAAGCCCCTCCACTTT.

This clone was recorded a few times. J is TRBJ2-7 and V is TRBV5-5; D call uncertain. Germline V gives CDR1 SGHKS, CDR2 YYEKEE (reference sequence). Trimming removed 1 base at V and 2 bases at J, with 16 bases between. The CDR3 runs 16 residues. This CDR3 reads CASSLLGTTTTYEQYF. The CDR3 region has the DNA TGTGCCAGCAGCTTGTTGGGTACCACGACAACCTACGAGCAGTACTTC.

This clone was counted a single time. V usage is TRBV5-4 and J usage is TRBJ2-5; a possible D gene is TRBD2 (6 bases). V lost 5 bases, J lost 2 bases, and 19 bases lay in between. From germline, CDR1 is SGHNT and CDR2 YYREEE (reference sequence). This CDR3 contains 16 residues. CDR3 residues: CASRVTAAGFQETQYF. Here the CDR3 DNA reads TGTGCCAGCAGAGTAACTGCGGCGGGGTTTCAAGAGACCCAGTACTTC.

V gene TRBV10-1 combines with J gene TRBJ1-3; 7 bases align to TRBD1. The CDR3 extends over 16 amino acids. Germline loops: CDR1 WNHNN, CDR2 SYGVQD (reference sequence). Trimming cost V 6 bases and J 1 base; bases outside gene matches: 9. Here the CDR3 reads CASSQGPTGSGNTIYF. The CDR3 bases are TGCGCCAGCAGCCAGGGCCCGACAGGGTCTGGAAACACCATATATTTT.

This rearrangement joins TRBV7-9 to TRBJ1-4; no definite D call. Germline loops: CDR1 SEHNR, CDR2 FQNEAQ (reference sequence). The CDR3 spans 13 residues. The germline V and J ends were trimmed by 5 bases and 8 bases, with 12 bases remaining between them. Here the CDR3 DNA reads TGTGCCAGCAGCCACCGACTCGGGGAAAAACTGTTTTTT. It codes for CASSHRLGEKLFF.

This chain connects TRBV6-5 to TRBJ1-2; a possible D gene is TRBD1 (5 bases). The CDR3 is 11 amino acids. V was pared by 5 bases and J by 4 bases, with 5 bases between. Germline V gene data show CDR1 as MNHEY and CDR2 as SVGAGI. The DNA of the CDR3 is TGTGCCAGCAGTCAGGGCTATGGCTACACCTTC. Protein product: CASSQGYGYTF.

The genes are TRBV9 and TRBJ2-1, with D tentatively TRBD2 (5 bases). CDR3 length: 14 amino acids. Trimming pared 0 bases from V and 10 bases from J, leaving 14 bases between. Germline V gene lookup returns CDR1 SGDLS and CDR2 YYNGEE. CDR3: CASSVDDSRGEQFF. The DNA for the CDR3 is TGTGCCAGCAGCGTAGATGACTCCCGAGGGGAGCAGTTCTTC.

A single count supports this clone. This sequence joins TRBV5-1 and TRBJ2-2; 14 nucleotides line up with TRBD2. Germline trimming cut 4 bases from V and 4 bases from J; bases unmatched to any gene: 3. From germline, CDR1 is SGHRS and CDR2 YFSETQ. The CDR3 sequence is 16 residues long. The CDR3 nucleotides read TGCGCCAGCAGCGAGGGACTAGCGGGAGCCACCGGGGAGCTGTTTTTT. It codes for CASSEGLAGATGELFF.

Comments on this clone: The junction shows a germline mismatch at one end, possibly a read error. V is TRBV4-2 and J is TRBJ2-2; possible D gene TRBD1, 6 bases. The V gene's germline CDR1 is LGHNA and CDR2 YNFKEQ. The CDR3 runs 15 residues. The CDR3 sequence: CASRPEGENTGELFF. CDR3 coding DNA: TGTGCCAGCAGGCCTGAGGGGGAGAACACCGGAGAGCTGTTTTTT.

This chain links TRBV4-2 with TRBJ1-5; the D is unclear. The V end lost 2 bases, the J end lost 4 bases, and 6 bases lay between the germline ends. Germline V gene lookup returns CDR1 LGHNA and CDR2 YNFKEQ. The CDR3 has 13 amino acids. The CDR3 here is CASSQFQNQPQHF. The CDR3 DNA sequence: TGTGCCAGCAGCCAATTCCAGAATCAGCCCCAGCATTTT.

The chain employs TRBV30 and TRBJ2-5; TRBD2 is a possible D gene (6 bases). The V gene lost 1 base and the J gene lost 5 bases, with 11 bases spanning the gap. The CDR3 has 13 amino acids. The germline V gene encodes CDR1 GTSNPN and CDR2 SVGIG (reference sequence). CDR3 sequence reads: CAWSGTEGETQYF. The DNA for the CDR3 is TGTGCCTGGAGTGGGACGGAGGGGGAGACCCAGTACTTC.

The J gene is TRBJ2-2, the V gene TRBV2; D is uncertain. CDR1 and CDR2 from the germline V gene are SNHLY and FYNNEI. V was clipped by 3 bases and J by 1 base, with 6 bases between them. The CDR3 runs to 14 residues. The CDR3, as DNA: TGTGCCAGCAGTGACCAGCGGAACACCGGGGAGCTGTTTTTT. This sequence encodes CASSDQRNTGELFF.

This clone was observed a few times. The chain couples TRBV5-6 to TRBJ2-5; weak D call: TRBD2 (6 bases). The J call may be wrong; the DNA end is better matched by TRBJ2-7. CDR3 length equals 15 residues. Germline lookup yields CDR1 SGHDT and CDR2 YYEEEE. CDR3 loop: CASSRGTVDSYEQYF. Here the CDR3 DNA reads TGTGCCAGCAGCCGGGGGACGGTGGATTCCTACGAGCAGTACTTC.

There are a few counts of this clone. V is TRBV4-3 and J is TRBJ2-7; 8 bases are shared with TRBD2. J lost 2 bases, V lost 5 bases, and 5 bases had no gene match. Germline CDR1 and CDR2: LGHNA and YSLEER. The CDR3 consists of 14 residues. The CDR3 is CASSSGLGAYEQYF. The CDR3 DNA reads TGCGCCAGCAGCTCGGGACTAGGGGCCTACGAGCAGTACTTC.

This clone came up a few times. This chain's CDR3 is CASSPNPDWLSSYNEQFF. As DNA, the CDR3 is TGTGCCAGCAGTCCAAACCCGGACTGGCTGAGCTCCTACAATGAGCAGTTCTTC. This chain uses TRBV27 with TRBJ2-1, with D maybe TRBD2 (5 bases). Trimming pared 5 bases from V and 0 bases from J, leaving 20 bases between. This CDR3 has 18 residues. The germline CDR1 and CDR2 sequences are MNHEY and SMNVEV (reference sequence).

The chain has TRBV4-3 and TRBJ2-5, with D possibly being TRBD2 (5 bases). The CDR3 sequence is 18 residues long. CDR1 and CDR2 from the germline V gene are LGHNA and YSLEER. Between the trimmed V and J ends, which lost 0 bases and 5 bases, there was a span of 22 bases. The CDR3 here is CASSQEKGIGSRGETQYF. CDR3 DNA sequence: TGCGCCAGCAGCCAAGAAAAGGGTATAGGGTCTCGGGGTGAGACCCAGTACTTC.

The rearrangement joins TRBV6-1 to TRBJ2-1; 7 positions match TRBD1. The CDR3 runs 13 residues. V gave up 6 bases and J gave up 9 bases; unmatched junction bases: 8. Looked up from germline, CDR1 is MNHNS and CDR2 is SASEGT. The CDR3 reads CASRITGDSEQFF. DNA for the CDR3: TGTGCCAGCAGGATTACAGGGGATAGTGAGCAGTTCTTC.

The chain uses TRBV5-4 and TRBJ1-2; weak D call: TRBD1 (6 bases). The CDR3 has 14 amino acids. V gave up 2 bases and J gave up 3 bases, with 11 bases separating them. Germline V CDR1 and CDR2: SGHNT, YYREEE (reference sequence). The CDR3, as DNA: TGTGCCAGCAGCTTCGCGACAGGCCACTATGGCTACACCTTC. It is translated as CASSFATGHYGYTF.